These 20 T cell receptor beta chains originate from one sample sequenced in a study of T cell repertoires in cytomegalovirus infection. Their target antigens are unknown. Via MiXCR, TCRdb re-called the reads, giving one row per CDR3 protein. Among around 900,000 distinct CDR3 sequences listed, roughly 31% were seen once. The specimen was cultured CD8+ T cells from PBMCs, collected from culture after CMV antigen stimulation. The receptor set was obtained from a human donor in good health (CMV status not recorded). Some clones in this sample may be carry-over from other donors' samples.

The rearrangement uses TRBV6-8 and TRBJ2-5, with a possible D match to TRBD2 (5 bases). With 2 bases removed from V and 2 bases from J, the gap between germline ends came to 9 bases. Germline V gene sequence: CDR1 MNHGY, CDR2 SAAAGT. This CDR3 contains 14 residues. As DNA, the CDR3 is TGTGCCAGCAGTTACACTAGTGCGCAAGAGACCCAGTACTTC. Its translation is CASSYTSAQETQYF.

The J gene is TRBJ1-2, the V gene TRBV7-9; TRBD1 agrees at 7 bases. V shed 5 bases, J shed 6 bases, and the junction held 18 bases outside the gene matches. Germline CDR1 and CDR2: SEHNR and FQNEAQ (reference sequence). The CDR3 has 17 residues. The DNA of the CDR3 is TGTGCCAGCAGCCCGTTGGACCTAACAGGGGCCTTCGATGGCTACACCTTC. Translated, it gives CASSPLDLTGAFDGYTF.

This clonotype appeared once. J is TRBJ2-7 and V is TRBV2; no definite D call. Trimming removed 1 base at V and 0 bases at J, with 10 bases between. Germline assignment: CDR1 SNHLY and CDR2 FYNNEI. The length of the CDR3 is 15 residues. DNA of the CDR3: TGTGCCAGCAGTGAAGGACCCCCGAGCTCCTACGAGCAGTACGTC. It yields the protein CASSEGPPSSYEQYV.

There are a few counts of this clonotype. The V call is TRBV7-2, the J call TRBJ2-1; TRBD1 is a possible D gene (6 bases). Germline CDR1 and CDR2: SGHTA and FQGNSA. This CDR3 comprises 16 residues. Trimming removed 5 bases at V and 2 bases at J, with 16 bases between. The CDR3 DNA reads TGTGCCAGCAGCCCCGCTGAGGACAGAGCCTACAATGAGCAGTTCTTC. Translated, it gives CASSPAEDRAYNEQFF.

This clonotype has more than one count but fewer than ten. V gene TRBV7-2 combines with J gene TRBJ1-1, with D unresolved. Trimming took 6 bases from V and 8 from J, leaving 13 bases between them. The germline gives CDR1 SGHTA, CDR2 FQGNSA. CDR3 length: 12 amino acids. The CDR3: CASRPAYGEAFF. CDR3 bases: TGTGCCAGCAGGCCTGCGTATGGGGAAGCTTTCTTT.

This clonotype was picked up many times. The chain links TRBV7-9 to TRBJ1-6; 9 positions agree with TRBD1. This CDR3 has 16 amino acids. The V segment lost 4 bases and the J segment 7 bases; nucleotides outside the gene matches: 8. Germline CDR1 is SEHNR and CDR2 is FQNEAQ (reference sequence). The CDR3 reads CASSSRGTGRNSPLHF. The CDR3 bases are TGTGCCAGCAGCTCCAGAGGGACAGGGAGGAATTCACCCCTCCACTTT.

This clonotype was found a few times. The chain joins TRBV27 to TRBJ1-6; D uncertain. There are 12 residues in the CDR3. The V end lost 5 bases, the J end lost 10 bases, and 9 bases lay between the germline ends. From germline, CDR1 is MNHEY and CDR2 SMNVEV (reference sequence). CDR3 amino acids: CASSRIGSPLHF. The CDR3 DNA follows: TGTGCCAGCAGTCGGATTGGGTCACCCCTCCACTTT.

V and J are TRBV27 and TRBJ2-4; 7 positions agree with TRBD2. The V gene end was trimmed by 2 bases and the J gene end by 4 bases; junction bases not matched to a gene: 2. Per the germline V gene, CDR1 is MNHEY and CDR2 is SMNVEV (reference sequence). The CDR3 runs to 14 residues. CDR3 amino acids: CASSLIGGKNIQYF. CDR3 DNA sequence: TGTGCCAGCAGTTTAATCGGGGGGAAAAACATTCAGTACTTC.

The genes are TRBV7-9 and TRBJ2-1; the D call may be TRBD1 or TRBD2 (6 bases each). Trimming left V 5 bases short and J 5 bases short, with 16 bases between. Germline V gene sequence: CDR1 SEHNR, CDR2 FQNEAQ (reference sequence). The length of the CDR3 is 15 residues. The CDR3 DNA is TGTGCCAGCAGCCAAGGGGGGTTCGGGGACAATGAGCAGTTCTTC. As protein: CASSQGGFGDNEQFF.

In this sample, this clonotype turned up once. This rearrangement joins TRBV4-1 to TRBJ1-2; 7 nucleotides align to TRBD1. V was pared by 4 bases and J by 10 bases, with 9 bases of the junction left unmatched. This CDR3 region has 13 residues. Germline CDR1 MGHRA, CDR2 YSYEKL. Here the CDR3 reads CASSLQGLDDYTF. The DNA of the CDR3 is TGCGCCAGCAGCCTACAGGGGTTAGATGACTACACCTTC.

There are a few counts of this clonotype. The chain combines TRBV9 with TRBJ2-1; D may correspond to TRBD1 or TRBD2 (6 bases each). Germline CDR1 is SGDLS and CDR2 is YYNGEE. The CDR3 length is 16 residues. V was shortened by 4 bases and J by 0 bases, with 14 bases between the two germline ends. The CDR3 spells CASSPGGPSSYNEQFF. CDR3 DNA: TGTGCCAGCAGCCCTGGGGGGCCCAGCTCCTACAATGAGCAGTTCTTC.

The table lists this clonotype with a few counts. This chain connects TRBV7-6 to TRBJ2-3; 10 bases are a match to TRBD1. CDR3 length: 20 residues. Germline V CDR1 and CDR2: SGHVS, FNYEAQ. The V segment lost 1 base and the J segment 4 bases; nucleotides outside the gene matches: 17. For the CDR3, the DNA is TGTGCCAGCAGCTTAGATCCCCTCCGGGACAGGGGACTCGTGCCAGATACGCAGTATTTT. It yields the protein CASSLDPLRDRGLVPDTQYF.

The chain combines TRBV9 with TRBJ1-4, with a tentative D call TRBD1 (6 bases). V was clipped by 6 bases and J by 5 bases, with 14 bases between them. Germline values: CDR1 SGDLS, CDR2 YYNGEE. The CDR3 spans 14 residues. DNA for the CDR3: TGTGCCAGCAACCGGGGGGGGGCAAATGAAAAACTGTTTTTT. Encoded protein: CASNRGGANEKLFF.

This clonotype was found many times. The chain links TRBV5-5 to TRBJ2-2; the match to TRBD1 covers 9 bases. Losses at the gene ends were 2 bases for V and 2 bases for J; bases not matched to a gene: 7. CDR1 is SGHKS and CDR2 is YYEKEE in the germline V gene (reference sequence). This CDR3 has 17 residues. The CDR3 DNA reads TGTGCCAGCAGCTTTACGACAGGGGGGGATAACACCGGGGAGCTGTTTTTT. The encoded protein is CASSFTTGGDNTGELFF.

The chain is built from TRBV6-2 or TRBV6-3 and TRBJ2-3; TRBD2 matches 8 bases. The CDR3 consists of 15 residues. CDR1 and CDR2 (germline): MNHEY, SVGEGT. J gave up 2 bases and V 4 bases, and 5 bases lay outside the gene matches. CDR3: CASSWSGRPTDTQYF. The DNA of the CDR3 is TGTGCCAGCAGTTGGAGCGGGAGACCCACAGATACGCAGTATTTT.

This clonotype came up a few times. This chain joins TRBV19 and TRBJ1-2; weak D call: TRBD1 (5 bases). The V and J ends lost 8 bases and 8 bases respectively, with 12 bases between them. The CDR3 spans 11 residues. Germline V gives CDR1 LNHDA, CDR2 SQIVND (reference sequence). CDR3 bases: TGTGCCAGTCGGGGCCCGTTGGGCTACACCTTC. Protein: CASRGPLGYTF.

The chain carries TRBV10-3 and TRBJ2-1, with D perhaps being TRBD1 or TRBD2 (5 bases each). The CDR3 is 12 residues long. Per the germline V gene, CDR1 is ENHRY and CDR2 is SYGVKD. V lost 0 bases and J lost 8, with 5 bases in between. The CDR3 nucleotides are TGTGCCATCAGTGAGTCGGGGGATGAGCAGTTCTTC. Its translation: CAISESGDEQFF.

The chain joins TRBV15 to TRBJ2-3; 9 bases map to TRBD2. In germline, CDR1 is LNHNV, CDR2 YYDKDF (reference sequence). J lost 2 bases, V lost 4 bases, and 4 bases had no gene match. This CDR3 spans 15 amino acids. The CDR3 nucleotides are TGTGCCACCAGCATCAGCGGGGGGATCACAGATACGCAGTATTTT. Translation: CATSISGGITDTQYF.

The chain combines TRBV28 with TRBJ1-5; 7 bases line up with TRBD1. The CDR3 has 16 amino acids. Germline V gene lookup returns CDR1 MDHEN and CDR2 SYDVKM. The V segment lost 8 bases and the J segment 8 bases; nucleotides outside the gene matches: 18. The CDR3 sequence: CASDRTDRDLMEPQHF. DNA of the CDR3: TGTGCCAGCGACAGGACCGACAGGGACTTGATGGAGCCCCAGCATTTT.

The chain uses TRBV6-2 or TRBV6-3 and TRBJ2-5, with D possibly being TRBD1 (5 bases). The CDR3 extends over 14 amino acids. Trimming took off 5 bases at V and 5 bases at J, with 15 bases between the two ends. Germline-derived CDR1 and CDR2 are MNHEY and SVGEGT. The DNA of the CDR3 is TGTGCCAGCAGTCGTGACCAGGGTTGGGAGACCCAGTACTTC. This encodes CASSRDQGWETQYF.